This T cell receptor delta chain appears in the sequencing data of a study of gammadelta T cells in human blood. This CDR3 spans 21 amino acids. Germline-derived CDR1 and CDR2 are TVYSNPD and GDNSRS (reference sequence). V was pared by 2 bases and J by 0 bases, with 27 bases of the junction left unmatched. By frequency in the sample, this clone is large. As yet, its antigen is unknown. TCRdb re-called the RT-PCR reads with CATT. The profile shows 250 to 350 delta-chain clones, around two fifths of them singletons. Findings and caveats of the study: Microbial exposure reportedly appeared to drive polyclonal expansion of innate gamma-delta T cells right after birth.

J is TRDJ1 and V is TRDV3, with 7 bases lining up with TRDD3. The TCR was taken from a human donor. The source material was non-Vgamma9Vdelta2 gamma-delta T cells from adult blood. The CDR3 DNA reads TGTGCCTTTCTACGCTCCGACCTGGTTATACGCTGGGGGGCTTACACCGATAAACTCATCTTT. This codes for CAFLRSDLVIRWGAYTDKLIF.